The 9 T cell receptor beta chains given below trace back to one sample, sequenced in a study of CD8 T cells in ankylosing spondylitis. TCRdb re-called the 5' RACE reads with MiXCR, one entry per CDR3 protein. The data contain 150,000 to 200,000 distinct CDR3 sequences, roughly a third of them singletons. Specimen: synovial fluid, either unsorted or a sorted T cell fraction (not recorded which). Source of these receptors: a male donor with ankylosing spondylitis.

The chain carries TRBV6-1 and TRBJ1-2, with 7 bases aligning to TRBD1. V gave up 7 bases and J gave up 4 bases; unmatched junction bases: 9. Germline CDR1 reads MNHNS; CDR2 reads SASEGT. The CDR3 is 14 amino acids. Here the CDR3 DNA reads TGTGCCAGCATACCGGGACAGCTACTCTATGGCTACACCTTC. Translation gives CASIPGQLLYGYTF.

The V call is TRBV20-1, the J call TRBJ1-4, with no clear D. V was pared by 3 bases and J by 2 bases, with 4 bases between. CDR1 is DFQATT, CDR2 SNEGSKA, per germline (reference sequence). The CDR3 sequence is 12 residues long. CDR3 DNA: TGCAGTGCTAGCAGGACTAATGAAAAACTGTTTTTT. Protein sequence: CSASRTNEKLFF.

This clonotype was detected only a few times. The chain employs TRBV3-1 and TRBJ2-5; a possible D gene is TRBD1 (6 bases). CDR3 length equals 14 residues. CDR1 LGHDT and CDR2 YNNKEL come from the germline V gene (reference sequence). Trimming removed 0 bases from V and 9 bases from J, with 14 bases in between. The CDR3 sequence: CASSQDGPGAAQYF. The CDR3 nucleotides are TGTGCCAGCAGCCAAGACGGGCCAGGGGCGGCCCAGTACTTC.

The table lists this clonotype with a few counts. V gene TRBV28 combines with J gene TRBJ2-7, with 16 bases lining up with TRBD2. Unmatched junction bases numbered 11, after V lost 6 bases and J lost 3 bases. The CDR3 sequence is 18 residues long. The germline V gene has CDR1 MDHEN and CDR2 SYDVKM. CDR3 region: CASRGLGLAGGNLYEQYF. The CDR3 nucleotides are TGTGCCAGCAGGGGATTGGGACTAGCGGGAGGGAACCTCTACGAGCAGTACTTC.

This chain connects TRBV28 to TRBJ2-7; 7 nucleotides agree with TRBD1. The CDR3 totals 15 residues. The J segment lost 4 bases and the V segment lost 5 bases, leaving 11 bases of the junction unmatched. CDR1 and CDR2 from the germline V gene are MDHEN and SYDVKM. The CDR3 here is CASSPAGTELYEQYF. The DNA of the CDR3 is TGTGCCAGCAGTCCCGCCGGGACAGAGTTATACGAGCAGTACTTC.

The V gene is TRBV20-1, the J gene TRBJ2-3, with 7 positions matching TRBD2. Germline values: CDR1 DFQATT, CDR2 SNEGSKA (reference sequence). V lost 1 base to trimming and J lost 4 bases; unmatched junction nucleotides: 14. CDR3 length equals 17 residues. The CDR3 loop reads CSARVILAGVLPDTQYF. CDR3 DNA: TGCAGTGCTAGAGTGATCCTCGCGGGAGTTCTCCCAGATACGCAGTATTTT.

This clonotype showed up just a few times. The rearrangement uses TRBV6-5 and TRBJ2-2; D call uncertain. CDR1 is MNHEY, CDR2 SVGAGI, per germline. The V and J ends lost 2 bases and 1 base respectively, with 5 bases between them. This CDR3 is built from 14 residues. CDR3 sequence reads: CASSYKLNTGELFF. For the CDR3, the DNA is TGTGCCAGCAGTTACAAGTTGAACACCGGGGAGCTGTTTTTT.

The CDR3 loop is CASRGDRNTGELFF. The CDR3 DNA reads as TGTGCCAGCAGGGGGGACCGTAACACCGGGGAGCTGTTTTTT. V and J are TRBV12-3 or TRBV12-4 and TRBJ2-2, with D perhaps assigned TRBD1 or TRBD2 (5 bases each). The length of the CDR3 is 14 residues. V lost 6 bases and J lost 2, with 10 bases in between.

The chain uses TRBV10-3 and TRBJ2-5, with D unresolved. Trimming took 0 bases from V and 5 from J, leaving 10 bases between them. The germline V gene encodes CDR1 ENHRY and CDR2 SYGVKD. The CDR3 has 14 residues. The CDR3 sequence: CAISESWSPETQYF. As DNA, the CDR3 is TGTGCCATCAGTGAGTCGTGGAGCCCGGAGACCCAGTACTTC.